This entry describes one T cell receptor beta chain. The data are from a study of cytomegalovirus exposure and HLA in healthy donors. The CDR3 runs 13 residues. Germline CDR1 is KGHSH and CDR2 is LQKENI. V was clipped by 3 bases and J by 2 bases, with 7 bases between them. Primers: 60 Vbeta forward and 13 Jbeta reverse. Libraries were prepared by immunoSEQ multiplex PCR; TCRdb keeps only in-frame clonotypes and omits some of them. Of 99,000 or so clones in the sample, approximately 83% are singletons; the top ten hold under 4.5%. This chain links TRBV18 with TRBJ1-2; the D is unclear. The clonotype originates from a female donor in good health and CMV-seropositive. Source material: PBMCs. The CDR3 loop is CASSPEANYGYTF. CDR3 DNA sequence: TGTGCCAGCTCACCCGAAGCAAACTATGGCTACACCTTC.